This paragraph reports one T cell receptor (beta chain). The data derive from a study of T cell changes during pregnancy in multiple sclerosis. Sequenced by immunoSEQ multiplex PCR; TCRdb stores in-frame clones only, minus some. The sample contains some 60,000 clones, around 90% of which appear only once. V was pared by 4 bases and J by 4 bases, with 7 bases of the junction left unmatched. Germline V gives CDR1 MNHEY, CDR2 SMNVEV (reference sequence). This CDR3 is 14 amino acids long. The TCR originated in a female donor in good health, enrolled as a control in a pregnancy study. The sample was peripheral blood, taken in the first trimester of pregnancy. The V and J genes are TRBV27 and TRBJ2-7; TRBD1 agrees at 7 bases. The CDR3 DNA reads TGTGCCAGCAGTTACCGTCGACAGGGTTACGAGCAGTACTTC. Its translation: CASSYRRQGYEQYF.